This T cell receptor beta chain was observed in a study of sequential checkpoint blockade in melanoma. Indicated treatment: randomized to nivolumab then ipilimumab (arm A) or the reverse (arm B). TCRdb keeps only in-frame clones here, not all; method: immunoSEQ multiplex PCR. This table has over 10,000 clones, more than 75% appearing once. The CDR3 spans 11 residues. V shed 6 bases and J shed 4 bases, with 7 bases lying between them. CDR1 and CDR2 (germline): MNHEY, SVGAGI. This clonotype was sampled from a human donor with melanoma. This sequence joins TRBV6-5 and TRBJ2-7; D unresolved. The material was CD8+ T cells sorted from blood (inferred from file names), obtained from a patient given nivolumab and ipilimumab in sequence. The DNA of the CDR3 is TGTGCCAGCAGCTTTAGATACGAGCAGTACTTC. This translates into CASSFRYEQYF.